Shown below are 8 T cell receptor beta chains from a single sample sequenced in a study of cytomegalovirus exposure and HLA in healthy donors. The PCR used 60 Vbeta and 13 Jbeta primers. Sequenced by immunoSEQ multiplex PCR; TCRdb stores in-frame clones only, minus some. This repertoire shows about 76,000 clones, under 80% found once; its top ten account for 4.9%. Sequenced material: PBMCs. The receptors shown here come from a man aged 60 to 69 in good health and CMV-seropositive.

This clone appeared a few times. CDR3: CASSLWGGGPASALHF. The DNA of the CDR3 is TGTGCCAGCAGCTTGTGGGGGGGCGGACCTGCCTCCGCACTCCACTTT. The chain links TRBV5-6 to TRBJ1-6; possible D gene TRBD1, 6 bases. V shed 1 base and J shed 16 bases, with 24 bases lying between them. Germline CDR1 and CDR2: SGHDT and YYEEEE. The CDR3 runs 16 residues.

This chain uses TRBV7-9 with TRBJ1-1; 9 nucleotides agree with TRBD1. This CDR3 comprises 13 residues. V was pared by 4 bases and J by 6 bases, with 3 bases of the junction left unmatched. Germline V gives CDR1 SEHNR, CDR2 FQNEAQ (reference sequence). Written as DNA, the CDR3 is TGTGCCAGCAGCTGGGGACAGGGAGCTGAAGCTTTCTTT. Translating it yields CASSWGQGAEAFF. Full variable domain (remainder filled in from reference TRBV7-9 and TRBJ1-1): DTGVSQNPRHKITKRGQNVTFRCDPISEHNRLYWYRQTLGQGPEFLTYFQNEAQLEKSRLLSDRFSAERPKGSFSTLEIQRTEQGDSAMYLCASSWGQGAEAFFGQGTRLTVV.

This clone showed up just once. J is TRBJ1-2 and V is TRBV29-1, with a weak D call TRBD1 (6 bases). The CDR3 spans 14 residues. V was clipped by 7 bases and J by 3 bases, with 18 bases between them. Per germline, CDR1 SQVTM and CDR2 ANQGSEA. The DNA of the CDR3 is TGCAGCGCCCAGCCCACAGGGAGGGACTATGGCTACACCTTC. It encodes CSAQPTGRDYGYTF.

This clone was detected only a few times. The chain employs TRBV5-1 and TRBJ1-5, with D maybe TRBD1 (6 bases). Between the trimmed V and J ends, which lost 0 bases and 4 bases, there was a span of 17 bases. The CDR3 totals 17 residues. Germline-derived CDR1 and CDR2 are SGHRS and YFSETQ. The DNA of the CDR3 is TGCGCCAGCAGCTTGGCCCCCCCCGGACAGTCTAATCAGCCCCAGCATTTT. This codes for CASSLAPPGQSNQPQHF.

The chain has TRBV11-2 and TRBJ1-1; D remains unclear. CDR1 SGHAT and CDR2 FQNNGV come from the germline V gene. This CDR3 comprises 12 residues. Trimming removed 5 bases from V and 0 bases from J, with 4 bases in between. Here the CDR3 reads CASSPMNTEAFF. The CDR3 region has the DNA TGTGCCAGCAGCCCCATGAACACTGAAGCTTTCTTT.

The V call is TRBV5-1, the J call TRBJ2-2; 10 bases fit TRBD1. CDR1 is SGHRS and CDR2 is YFSETQ in the germline V gene. The CDR3 extends over 16 amino acids. The junction had 4 bases not matched to a gene; V was cut back by 3 bases and J by 2 bases. The CDR3 here is CASSSRDRGNTGELFF. CDR3 DNA: TGCGCCAGCAGCTCCCGGGACAGGGGAAACACCGGGGAGCTGTTTTTT.

This chain links TRBV27 with TRBJ2-1; no clear D gene. Germline loops: CDR1 MNHEY, CDR2 SMNVEV (reference sequence). V lost 6 bases to trimming and J lost 0 bases, with 6 bases between them. CDR3 size: 13 residues. CDR3: CASSRSSYNEQFF. In nucleotides, the CDR3 is TGTGCCAGCAGCCGGAGCTCCTACAATGAGCAGTTCTTC.

This sequence joins TRBV27 and TRBJ2-3, with a tentative D call TRBD2 (6 bases). Trimming removed 5 bases at V and 6 bases at J, with 18 bases between. The CDR3 runs 15 residues. Germline V lookup: CDR1 MNHEY, CDR2 SMNVEV (reference sequence). The CDR3 DNA is TGTGCCAGCAGTCCCACACGGGAGAGCTCCGATACGCAGTATTTT. Residues: CASSPTRESSDTQYF.